The 8 T cell receptor beta chains in this list originate from one sample, sequenced in a study of Graves' ophthalmopathy and Graves' hyperthyroidism. The authors amplified TCR beta CDR3 regions, and they did so from RNA transcripts for repertoire sequencing. HTBI primers were used in a first-round RT-PCR, which preceded a second-round multiplex PCR. TCRdb used MiXCR to reprocess the multiplex PCR reads, holding one entry per CDR3 protein. The sample has hundreds of thousands of distinct CDR3 sequences, 22% seen once; the top ten hold approximately 7%. Sequenced sample: peripheral blood. Source of these receptors: a woman between 18 and 29 years old with stable Graves' hyperthyroidism. Some clones in this sample may be carry-over from other donors' samples.

The rearrangement uses TRBV12-5 and TRBJ2-1; D is undetermined. The CDR3 is 13 amino acids. Germline V gene sequence: CDR1 LGHNT, CDR2 FRNRAP. The V end was cut by 7 bases, the J end by 3 bases, with 10 bases between. In DNA form, the CDR3 reads TGTGCTAGTGCTCCTCTAGGCTACAATGAGCAGTTCTTC. This sequence encodes CASAPLGYNEQFF.

This clonotype was counted ten times or more. V gene TRBV6-5 combines with J gene TRBJ2-2; D is uncertain. V was cut by 3 bases and J by 6 bases, with 8 bases left in between. This CDR3 is 13 amino acids long. Germline-derived CDR1 and CDR2 are MNHEY and SVGAGI. The CDR3: CASSYKGPGELFF. The CDR3 bases are TGTGCCAGCAGTTATAAGGGCCCCGGGGAGCTGTTTTTT.

Comments on this clonotype: This may be a read error: a much more frequent sequence differs by one nucleotide. The chain joins TRBV2 to TRBJ1-5, with D possibly matching TRBD1 (5 bases). This CDR3 contains 14 residues. The germline CDR1 and CDR2 sequences are SNHLY and FYNNEI. The CDR3, as DNA: TGTGCCAGCGATAAAGACAGCCTCAATCAGCCCCAGCAGTTT. Translated, it gives CASDKDSLNQPQQF.

This clonotype was observed a few times. The chain has TRBV20-1 and TRBJ2-2; a possible D gene is TRBD2 (6 bases). CDR1 DFQATT and CDR2 SNEGSKA come from the germline V gene (reference sequence). Trimming removed 0 bases at V and 4 bases at J, with 15 bases between. The CDR3 covers 16 residues. The DNA of the CDR3 is TGCAGTGCTAGAGATCAGGGACTCTCAACCACCGGGGAGCTGTTTTTT. Translating gives CSARDQGLSTTGELFF.

In this sample, this clonotype turned up a few times. This sequence joins TRBV12-3 or TRBV12-4 and TRBJ2-5, with D possibly matching TRBD1 (6 bases). The ends were cut back, 6 bases at V and 2 bases at J, with 19 bases in the middle. The CDR3 loop spans 16 amino acids. Here the CDR3 reads CASSSELDRPQETQYF. CDR3 DNA: TGTGCCAGCAGCTCAGAACTGGACAGACCACAAGAGACCCAGTACTTC.

This clonotype has at least ten counts. This chain uses TRBV19 with TRBJ1-1, with D tentatively TRBD1 (6 bases). The germline CDR1 and CDR2 sequences are LNHDA and SQIVND (reference sequence). There are 16 residues in the CDR3. V was cut by 3 bases and J by 1 base, with 15 bases left in between. CDR3 residues: CASSIGRGARNTEAFF. CDR3 coding DNA: TGTGCCAGTAGTATTGGGCGGGGGGCGAGGAACACTGAAGCTTTCTTT.

This clonotype was seen at least ten times. The V call is TRBV7-3, the J call TRBJ1-6; TRBD1 is a possible D gene (6 bases). Between the trimmed V and J ends, which lost 5 bases and 1 base, there was a span of 9 bases. Germline V lookup: CDR1 SGHTA, CDR2 FQGTGA. The CDR3 extends over 15 amino acids. The CDR3 protein is CASSLQGSYNSPLHF. CDR3 in DNA: TGTGCCAGCAGCCTCCAGGGGTCCTATAATTCACCCCTCCACTTT.

This clonotype has at least ten counts. V gene TRBV20-1 combines with J gene TRBJ1-2, with 11 bases aligning to TRBD1. This CDR3 is 14 amino acids long. V lost 5 bases, J lost 7 bases, and 9 bases stayed unmatched. CDR1 is DFQATT, CDR2 SNEGSKA, per germline (reference sequence). CDR3 residues: CSAGPGQGGFGYTF. In DNA form, the CDR3 reads TGCAGTGCTGGACCGGGACAGGGGGGATTTGGCTACACCTTC.